This note documents a single T cell receptor (beta chain) sequence. Antigen: not known. These data are taken from a study of T cell responses to AZD1222 COVID-19 vaccine. General study points: Spike-spanning, vaccine-associated CD4 TCRs were dominant at 160-218 and 743-854. Just a handful of people given AZD1222 tested seropositive at baseline. Spike-specific TCRs gained breadth and depth after people received two AZD1222 doses. The donor cohort was predominantly white British with a female majority, and clonal diversity may have been underestimated.

In germline, CDR1 is SGHTA, CDR2 FQGNSA. CDR3 size: 15 residues. The ends were cut back, 5 bases at V and 2 bases at J, with 14 bases in the middle. TCRdb keeps only in-frame clones here, not all; method: immunoSEQ multiplex PCR. Here the sample spans more than 95,000 clones, 75% to 90% being singletons. Sample: peripheral blood, taken on day 0 of AZD1222 vaccination. The V and J genes are TRBV7-2 and TRBJ2-3; perhaps TRBD2 as D (5 bases). The clonotype was recovered from an adult in good health. The CDR3 here is CASSVRESFTDTQYF. The CDR3 DNA reads TGTGCCAGCAGCGTAAGGGAGTCCTTCACAGATACGCAGTATTTT.